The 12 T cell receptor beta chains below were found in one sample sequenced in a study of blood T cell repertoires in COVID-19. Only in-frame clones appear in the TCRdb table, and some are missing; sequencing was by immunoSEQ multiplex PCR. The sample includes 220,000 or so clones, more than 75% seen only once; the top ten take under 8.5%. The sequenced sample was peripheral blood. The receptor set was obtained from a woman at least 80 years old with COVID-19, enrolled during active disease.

CDR3 residues: CASSVGGSGANVLTF. In nucleotides, the CDR3 is TGTGCCAGCAGCGTAGGAGGTTCTGGGGCCAACGTCCTGACTTTC. The chain has TRBV9 and TRBJ2-6; D is undetermined. The V gene's germline CDR1 is SGDLS and CDR2 YYNGEE. The ends were cut back, 0 bases at V and 1 base at J, with 5 bases in the middle. The CDR3 has 15 residues.

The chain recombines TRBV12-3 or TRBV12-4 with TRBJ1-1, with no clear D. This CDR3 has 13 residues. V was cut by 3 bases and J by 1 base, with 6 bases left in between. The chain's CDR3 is CASSFYGNTEAFF. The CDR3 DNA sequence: TGTGCCAGCAGTTTTTACGGGAACACTGAAGCTTTCTTT.

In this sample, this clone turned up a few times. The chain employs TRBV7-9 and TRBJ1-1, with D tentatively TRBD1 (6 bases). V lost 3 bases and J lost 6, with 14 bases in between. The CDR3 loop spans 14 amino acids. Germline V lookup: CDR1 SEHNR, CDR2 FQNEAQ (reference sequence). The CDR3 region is CASSFPTGSSEAFF. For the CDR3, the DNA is TGTGCCAGCAGCTTTCCGACAGGATCTTCTGAAGCTTTCTTT.

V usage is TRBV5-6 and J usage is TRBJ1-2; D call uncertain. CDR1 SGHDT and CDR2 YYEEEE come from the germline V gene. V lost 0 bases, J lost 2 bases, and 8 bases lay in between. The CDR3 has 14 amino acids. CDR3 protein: CASSLGGENYGYTF. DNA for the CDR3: TGTGCCAGCAGCTTGGGGGGAGAGAACTATGGCTACACCTTC.

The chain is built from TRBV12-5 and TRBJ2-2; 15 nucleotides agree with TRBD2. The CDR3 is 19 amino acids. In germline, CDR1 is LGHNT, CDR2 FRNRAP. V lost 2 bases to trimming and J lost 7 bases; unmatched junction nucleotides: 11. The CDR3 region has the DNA TGTGCTAGTGGTTTGCTTTCCCTCGGACTAGCGGGGGGGCTCGGGGAGCTGTTTTTT. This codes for CASGLLSLGLAGGLGELFF.

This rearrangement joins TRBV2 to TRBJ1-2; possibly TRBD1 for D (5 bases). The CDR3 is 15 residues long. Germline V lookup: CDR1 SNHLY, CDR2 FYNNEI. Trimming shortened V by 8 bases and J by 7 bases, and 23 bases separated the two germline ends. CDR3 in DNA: TGTGCCAGCGACGACAGTGGAGATGTATTCGGTGGCTACACCTTC. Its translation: CASDDSGDVFGGYTF. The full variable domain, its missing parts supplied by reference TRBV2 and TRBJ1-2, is EPEVTQTPSHQVTQMGQEVILRCVPISNHLYFYWYRQILGQKVEFLVSFYNNEISEKSEIFDDQFSVERPDGSNFTLKIRSTKLEDSAMYFCASDDSGDVFGGYTFGSGTRLTVV.

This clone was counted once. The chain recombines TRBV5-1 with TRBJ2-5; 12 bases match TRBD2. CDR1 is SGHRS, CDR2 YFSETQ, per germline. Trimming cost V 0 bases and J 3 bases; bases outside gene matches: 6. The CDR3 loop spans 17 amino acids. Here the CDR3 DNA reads TGCGCCAGCAGCTTGGGACTAGCGGGAGATACCAAAGAGACCCAGTACTTC. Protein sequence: CASSLGLAGDTKETQYF.

This chain's CDR3 is CASSLTRVNTGELFF. DNA of the CDR3: TGTGCCAGCAGCTTGACCAGGGTGAACACCGGGGAGCTGTTTTTT. V and J are TRBV5-8 and TRBJ2-2, with D perhaps TRBD1 (5 bases). CDR3 size: 15 residues. Germline V gene lookup returns CDR1 SGHTS and CDR2 YDEGEE. Trimming shortened V by 1 base and J by 1 base, and 8 bases separated the two germline ends.

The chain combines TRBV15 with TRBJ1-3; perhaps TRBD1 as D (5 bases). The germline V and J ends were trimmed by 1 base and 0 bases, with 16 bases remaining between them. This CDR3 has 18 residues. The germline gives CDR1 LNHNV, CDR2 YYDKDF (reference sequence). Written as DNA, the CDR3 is TGTGCCACCAGCAGAGGGGGGGAGGGAAGTACCTCTGGAAACACCATATATTTT. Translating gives CATSRGGEGSTSGNTIYF.

In nucleotides, the CDR3 is TGTGCCAGCAACCCCGAGGGGGACGGTACCGGGGAGCTGTTTTTT. It is translated as CASNPEGDGTGELFF. The chain has TRBV6-6 and TRBJ2-2; a possible D gene is TRBD1 (6 bases). The CDR3 spans 15 residues. Germline CDR1 reads MNHNY; CDR2 reads SVGAGI (reference sequence). V lost 7 bases to trimming and J lost 5 bases, with 17 bases between them.

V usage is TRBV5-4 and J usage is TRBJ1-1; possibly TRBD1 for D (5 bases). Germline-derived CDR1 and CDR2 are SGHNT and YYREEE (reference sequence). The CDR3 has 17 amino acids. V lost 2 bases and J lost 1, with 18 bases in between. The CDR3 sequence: CASSFGGGSGWNTEAFF. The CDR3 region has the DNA TGTGCCAGCAGCTTTGGGGGGGGGAGTGGTTGGAACACTGAAGCTTTCTTT.

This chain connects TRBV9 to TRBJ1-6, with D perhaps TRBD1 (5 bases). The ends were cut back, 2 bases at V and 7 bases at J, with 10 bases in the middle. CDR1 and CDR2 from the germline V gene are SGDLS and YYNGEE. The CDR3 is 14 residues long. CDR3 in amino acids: CASSVGRANSPLHF. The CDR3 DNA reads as TGTGCCAGCAGCGTGGGCAGGGCGAATTCACCCCTCCACTTT. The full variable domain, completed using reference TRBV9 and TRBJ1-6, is DSGVTQTPKHLITATGQRVTLRCSPRSGDLSVYWYQQSLDQGLQFLIQYYNGEERAKGNILERFSAQQFPDLHSELNLSSLELGDSALYFCASSVGRANSPLHFGNGTRLTVT.